The 8 T cell receptor beta chains given below trace back to one sample, sequenced in a study of beta chain features in type 1 diabetes. Study conclusions and caveats: TCRB CDR3s were moderately but significantly shorter in Type 1 diabetes patients in all four CD4+ subsets.

The antigens of these receptors remain unknown. Expressed TCRB transcripts were sequenced after all isolated RNA was converted to cDNA. Sequencing used immunoSEQ multiplex PCR; TCRdb keeps in-frame clones, though not all of them. Altogether about 650,000 clones are present, around 11% being singletons, with the ten largest covering 0.095% to 0.15%. Sequencing was carried out using naive CD4+ T cells from blood. These receptors were obtained from a man aged 25 to 45 with type 1 diabetes.

CDR3 protein: CSVGKGQGYEKLFF. DNA for the CDR3: TGCAGCGTTGGGAAGGGACAGGGTTATGAAAAACTGTTTTTT. The rearrangement links TRBV29-1 to TRBJ1-4, with TRBD1 identical over 9 bases. V lost 4 bases, J lost 6 bases, and 6 bases stayed unmatched. CDR1 and CDR2 from the germline V gene are SQVTM and ANQGSEA. CDR3 length: 14 amino acids.

The chain recombines TRBV7-6 with TRBJ1-5, with TRBD1 matching over 7 bases. Losses at the gene ends were 1 base for V and 4 bases for J; bases not matched to a gene: 7. From germline, CDR1 is SGHVS and CDR2 FNYEAQ. The CDR3 sequence is 16 residues long. In DNA, the CDR3 is TGTGCCAGCAGCTTAGATTCCAGGGGGGGGAATCAGCCCCAGCATTTT. Translated, it gives CASSLDSRGGNQPQHF.

This clone has more than one count but fewer than ten. V gene TRBV7-9 combines with J gene TRBJ2-7, with D tentatively TRBD1 or TRBD2 (6 bases each). The V end was cut by 3 bases, the J end by 7 bases, with 13 bases between. This CDR3 is built from 13 residues. Looked up from germline, CDR1 is SEHNR and CDR2 is FQNEAQ (reference sequence). The CDR3 loop is CASSFWGAREQYF. The CDR3, as DNA: TGTGCCAGCAGCTTCTGGGGGGCCAGAGAGCAGTACTTC.

This sequence joins TRBV7-2 and TRBJ1-6; 8 positions agree with TRBD1. Germline CDR1 is SGHTA and CDR2 is FQGNSA. The CDR3 has 14 residues. The V gene end was trimmed by 1 base and the J gene end by 8 bases; junction bases not matched to a gene: 1. This chain's CDR3 is CASSLETGDSPLHF. The CDR3 DNA sequence: TGTGCCAGCAGCTTAGAGACAGGGGATTCACCCCTCCACTTT.

The rearrangement links TRBV5-1 to TRBJ1-1, with 7 nucleotides matching TRBD1. V trimming: 4 bases; J trimming: 0 bases; junction bases outside the gene matches: 3. The CDR3 length is 14 residues. Germline CDR1 reads SGHRS; CDR2 reads YFSETQ. This chain's CDR3 is CASSTGQVNTEAFF. CDR3 nucleotide sequence: TGCGCCAGCAGCACCGGACAGGTGAACACTGAAGCTTTCTTT.

The J gene is TRBJ2-4, the V gene TRBV29-1, with TRBD1 identical over 8 bases. The germline V gene encodes CDR1 SQVTM and CDR2 ANQGSEA. The CDR3 has 15 amino acids. V trimming: 7 bases; J trimming: 0 bases; junction bases outside the gene matches: 8. CDR3 DNA: TGCAGCGCCCAGGACAGGGTCCTAGCCAAAAACATTCAGTACTTC. Protein product: CSAQDRVLAKNIQYF.

Only a few counts were recorded for this clone. CDR3 coding DNA: TGCGCCAGCAGCCAAGATACGGCAAACTCTGGAAACACCATATATTTT. Translation gives CASSQDTANSGNTIYF. This sequence joins TRBV4-3 and TRBJ1-3, with D hard to call. Between the trimmed V and J ends, which lost 0 bases and 0 bases, there was a span of 9 bases. The germline CDR1 and CDR2 sequences are LGHNA and YSLEER. There are 16 residues in the CDR3.

The sample holds a few counts of this clone. The chain carries TRBV29-1 and TRBJ2-1, with TRBD2 matching 14 bases. This CDR3 contains 14 residues. Germline CDR1 is SQVTM and CDR2 is ANQGSEA. Trimming cost V 4 bases and J 9 bases; bases outside gene matches: 5. DNA for the CDR3: TGCAGCGTTGGACTAGCGGGGGGGGCGGGTGAGCAGTTCTTC. It codes for CSVGLAGGAGEQFF.